This T cell receptor (delta chain) was identified in a study of gamma-delta T cells after stem cell transplantation (dated by TCRdb to 2016 to 2018). Counted from cysteine to phenylalanine, this CDR3 has 16 amino acids. The only DNA kept is the CDR3, 48 bases in frame from the first base. CDR1 is given as GEAIGNYY and CDR2 as EKD, both from the germline V gene. Receptors were amplified or captured by RT-PCR. TCRdb lists the instrument as Illumina MiSeq. For TCRdb, the public reads were processed anew by CATT, and duplicate DNA sequences were folded into one row. The sample table records around 1,500 delta-chain clones; around 6% of these occur just once. 45% to 50% of the sample lies in the top ten. In this sample, this clone turned up a few times. Its specific antigen is unknown. A read error likely explains why the TCRdb protein, taken from a much larger clone, differs from this DNA's translation at residue 14; the protein shown is translated from the DNA.

The TCR sequence derives from a human donor. It is not recorded whose cells these are; they may come from a transplant donor. Material for sequencing was gamma-delta T cells. Recombination joined TRDV2 with TRDJ1, with the D gene uncertain. The nucleotide sequence reads TGTGCCTGTGACACCGTTGAAGATCAAACGGACGATAAATTCATCTTT. Protein translation: CACDTVEDQTDDKFIF.